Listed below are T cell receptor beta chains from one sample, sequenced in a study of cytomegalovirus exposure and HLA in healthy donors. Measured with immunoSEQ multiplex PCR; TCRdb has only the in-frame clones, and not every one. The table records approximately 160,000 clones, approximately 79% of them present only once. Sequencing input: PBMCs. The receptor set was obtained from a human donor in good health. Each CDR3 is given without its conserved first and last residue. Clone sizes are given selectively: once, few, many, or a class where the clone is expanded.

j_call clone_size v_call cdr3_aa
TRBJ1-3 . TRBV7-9 ASSQTPGWHTIY
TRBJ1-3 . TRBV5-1 ASSVDGRNTIY
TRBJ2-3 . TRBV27 ASSPQTGENTQY
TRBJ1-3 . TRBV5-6 ASSVDRARNTIY
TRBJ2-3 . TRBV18 ASSQGQGLRDTQY
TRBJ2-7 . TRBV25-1 ASSDLGQGTYEQY
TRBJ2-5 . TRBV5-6 ASSLLEAGGLETQY
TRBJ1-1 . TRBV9 ASSGFGKTGDTEAF
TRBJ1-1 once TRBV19 ASSIGGPEAF
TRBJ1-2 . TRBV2 ASRAGQGNYGYT
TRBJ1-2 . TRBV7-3 ASSPGEGFGYT
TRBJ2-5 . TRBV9 ASSVAGGRGETQY
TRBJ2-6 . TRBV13 ASSFGTGGSGANVLT
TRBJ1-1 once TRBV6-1 ASSEILQGPEAF
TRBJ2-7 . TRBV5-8 ASSYQQGAQEQY
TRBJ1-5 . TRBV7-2 ASSHPHGTWGPQH
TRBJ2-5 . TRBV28 ASSSGGQETQY
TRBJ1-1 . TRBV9 ASSVMGGRNTEAF
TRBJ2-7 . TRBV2 ASSAGRGATYEQY
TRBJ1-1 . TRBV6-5 ASSYWTGEEAF
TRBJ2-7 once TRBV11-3 ASSPRTATYEQY
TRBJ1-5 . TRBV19 ASIPGQGHQPQH
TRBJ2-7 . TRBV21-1 ASTRSRPSYEQY
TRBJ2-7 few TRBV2 ASSPNQQVGQY
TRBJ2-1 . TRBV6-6 ASTFGGVNEQF
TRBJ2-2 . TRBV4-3 ASSQGVTSGGWYTGELF
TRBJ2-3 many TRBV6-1 ASSVVGGGTDTQY
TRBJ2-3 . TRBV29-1 SAKWGVRTDTQY
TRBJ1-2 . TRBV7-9 ATPVSLAGDGGYT
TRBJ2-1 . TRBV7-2 ASSVGLEPYNEQF
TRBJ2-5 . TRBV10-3 AISESILPSKETQY
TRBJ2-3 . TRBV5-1 ASSTRAGGIADTQY